A selection of T cell receptor beta chains follows, all from one sample in a study of blood T cells in healthy people across ages. TCRdb reanalysed the 5' RACE reads using MiXCR and keeps one entry per CDR3 protein. The data contain more than 1,400,000 distinct CDR3 sequences, roughly 40% of them seen just once; the ten biggest clones take up around 8%. The sequenced sample consisted of blood. Receptors were obtained from a woman aged 18-35 years in good health. Each CDR3 is given with its conserved first and last residue. The D gene is left open where the match is weak. Some rows have no size entry. The others give once, few or many, or a class for an expanded clone.

TRBJ1-1,-,TRBD1,TRBV15,TGTGCCACCAGCAGAGATTGGGACAGGGGTTTGAACACTGAAGCTTTCTTT,CATSRDWDRGLNTEAFF
TRBJ1-2,few,TRBD1,TRBV20-1,TGCAGTGCTAGAGATACAGGGGATAACTATGGCTACACCTTC,CSARDTGDNYGYTF
TRBJ1-5,few,TRBD1,TRBV20-1,TGCAGTGCGCCCACAGGGGCCGTCAATCAGCCCCAGCATTTT,CSAPTGAVNQPQHF
TRBJ2-1,few,-,TRBV20-1,TGCAGTTCAGGGGTCCCCGGGGGAGGGCAGTTCTTC,CSSGVPGGGQFF
TRBJ2-1,once,TRBD2,TRBV10-2,TGCGCCAGCCGTAGCGGGGGGGCCGGAAGCTCCTACAATGAGCAGTTCTTC,CASRSGGAGSSYNEQFF
TRBJ1-2,-,-,TRBV7-2,TGTGCCAGCAGCTTAACCGAGAATGGCTACACCTTC,CASSLTENGYTF
TRBJ2-3,many,-,TRBV6-6,TGTGCCAGCAGTCCCCAGGGAATTGATACGCAGTATTTT,CASSPQGIDTQYF
TRBJ1-5,-,-,TRBV15,TGTGCCACCAGAATGGGTTTTTTCCGATTTAGCAATCAGCCCCAGCATTTT,CATRMGFFRFSNQPQHF
TRBJ2-7,few,TRBD2,TRBV5-6,TGTGCCAGCAGCTGGGGGTCTAGCGGGACCATCTACGAGCAGTACTTC,CASSWGSSGTIYEQYF
TRBJ2-7,-,-,TRBV5-1,TGCGCCAGCAGCAAGAGCAGCCTCTCCTACGAGCAGTACTTC,CASSKSSLSYEQYF
TRBJ2-5,few,TRBD1,TRBV3-1,TGTGCCAGCAGCCAGCCACAGGGGAAAGAGACCCAGTACTTC,CASSQPQGKETQYF
TRBJ2-3,few,-,TRBV2,TGTGCCAGCACCTCTACTAGCTCCTGGGGAGCTGATACGCAGTATTTT,CASTSTSSWGADTQYF
TRBJ2-7,many,-,TRBV3-1,TGTGCCAGCAGCCCCCGGACCGGGACCATCCGACCCTACGAGCAGTACTTC,CASSPRTGTIRPYEQYF
TRBJ1-4,few,-,TRBV6-6,TGTGCCAGCAGTTACTCCCAAACCAGTGAAAAACTGTTTTTT,CASSYSQTSEKLFF
TRBJ1-6,-,-,TRBV4-1,TGCGCCAGCAGCCAAGATGTCGGGGGTTCACCCCTCCACTTT,CASSQDVGGSPLHF
TRBJ1-5,-,-,TRBV9,TGTGCCAGCAGCGCAGACCCACTCGATCAGCCCCAGCATTTT,CASSADPLDQPQHF
TRBJ2-3,-,-,TRBV5-4,TGTGCCAGCACCCCCGTGGGAAGCACAGATACGCAGTATTTT,CASTPVGSTDTQYF
TRBJ2-1,few,TRBD2,TRBV29-1,TGCAGCGCCCTGGGACTAGCGGCTAGGAATGAGCAGTTCTTC,CSALGLAARNEQFF
TRBJ2-1,-,-,TRBV6-5,TGTGCCAGCAGTTACTCCCGCGGGACCGAGCAGTTCTTC,CASSYSRGTEQFF
TRBJ2-1,-,-,TRBV3-1,TGTGCCAGCAGCCAGGCTCTCTCCCATGAGCAGTTCTTC,CASSQALSHEQFF
TRBJ2-7,once,TRBD1,TRBV12-3/TRBV12-4,TGTGCCAGCAGTTTGCGTCCAGGGGGCAAGAGGAACGAGCAGTACTTC,CASSLRPGGKRNEQYF
TRBJ2-5,few,-,TRBV5-1,TGCGCCAGCAGCTTGGATAGGACACTCCAAGAGACCCAGTACTTC,CASSLDRTLQETQYF
TRBJ2-4,-,-,TRBV21-1,TGTGCCAGCAGCAGAGGCCCGGTGGGGGCTGTAGCCAAAAACATTCAGTACTTC,CASSRGPVGAVAKNIQYF
TRBJ2-3,few,TRBD2,TRBV11-2,TGTGCCAGCAGCTTAGGAGCGGGGGGTGCCTCAGATACGCAGTATTTT,CASSLGAGGASDTQYF
TRBJ2-1,-,-,TRBV4-1,TGCGCCAGCAGCCCGAGAGGTGAGCGGAGCTACAATGAGCAGTTCTTC,CASSPRGERSYNEQFF
TRBJ2-1,few,-,TRBV4-2,TGTGCCAGCAGCCAAAACCGCGACTCCAACAATGAGCAGTTCTTC,CASSQNRDSNNEQFF